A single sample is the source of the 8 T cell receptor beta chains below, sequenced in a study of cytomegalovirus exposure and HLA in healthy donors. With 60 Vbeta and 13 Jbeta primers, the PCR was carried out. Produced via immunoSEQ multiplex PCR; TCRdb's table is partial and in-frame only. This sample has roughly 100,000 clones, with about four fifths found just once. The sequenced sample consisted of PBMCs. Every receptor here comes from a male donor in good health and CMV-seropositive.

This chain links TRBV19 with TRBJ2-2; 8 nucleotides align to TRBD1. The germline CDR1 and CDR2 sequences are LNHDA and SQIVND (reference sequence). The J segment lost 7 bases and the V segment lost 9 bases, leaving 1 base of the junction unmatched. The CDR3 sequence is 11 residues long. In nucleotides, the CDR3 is TGTGCCAGCGACAGGGGCGGGGAGCTGTTTTTT. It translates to CASDRGGELFF.

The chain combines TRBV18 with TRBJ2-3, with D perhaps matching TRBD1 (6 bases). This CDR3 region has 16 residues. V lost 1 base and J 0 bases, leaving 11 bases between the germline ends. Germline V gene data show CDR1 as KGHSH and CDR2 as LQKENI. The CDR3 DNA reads TGTGCCAGCTCACCACGACAGGCCACTAGCACAGATACGCAGTATTTT. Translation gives CASSPRQATSTDTQYF.

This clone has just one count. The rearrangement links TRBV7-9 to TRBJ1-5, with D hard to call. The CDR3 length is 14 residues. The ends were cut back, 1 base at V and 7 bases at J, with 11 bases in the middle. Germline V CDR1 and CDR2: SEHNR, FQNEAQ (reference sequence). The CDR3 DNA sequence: TGTGCCAGCAGCTTAGGGCAGGCCGGACAGCCCCAGCATTTT. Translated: CASSLGQAGQPQHF.

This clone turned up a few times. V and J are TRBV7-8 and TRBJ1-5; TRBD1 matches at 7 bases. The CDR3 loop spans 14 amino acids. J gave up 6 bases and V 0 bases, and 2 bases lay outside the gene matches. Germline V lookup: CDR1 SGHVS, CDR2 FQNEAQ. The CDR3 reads CASSLATGVQPQHF. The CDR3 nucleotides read TGTGCCAGCAGCTTAGCCACAGGGGTTCAGCCCCAGCATTTT.

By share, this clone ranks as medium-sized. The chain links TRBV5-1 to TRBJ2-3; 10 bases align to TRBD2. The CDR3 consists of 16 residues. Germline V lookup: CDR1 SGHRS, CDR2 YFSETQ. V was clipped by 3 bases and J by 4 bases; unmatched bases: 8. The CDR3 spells CASSSAGSGGADTQYF. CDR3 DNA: TGCGCCAGCAGCTCCGCCGGGAGCGGGGGGGCAGATACGCAGTATTTT.

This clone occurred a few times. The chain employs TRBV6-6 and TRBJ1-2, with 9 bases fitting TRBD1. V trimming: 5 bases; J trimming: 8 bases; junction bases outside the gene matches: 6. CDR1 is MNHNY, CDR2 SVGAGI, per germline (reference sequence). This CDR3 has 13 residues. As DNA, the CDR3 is TGTGCCAGCAGTCCGCGGACAGGGGTAGGCTACACCTTC. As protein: CASSPRTGVGYTF.

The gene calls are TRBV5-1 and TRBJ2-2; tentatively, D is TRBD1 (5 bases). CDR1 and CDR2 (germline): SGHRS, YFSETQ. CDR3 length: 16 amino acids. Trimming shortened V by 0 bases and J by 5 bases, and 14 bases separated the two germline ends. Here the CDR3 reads CASSLEGAVNTGELFF. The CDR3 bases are TGCGCCAGCAGCTTGGAAGGGGCAGTGAATACCGGGGAGCTGTTTTTT.

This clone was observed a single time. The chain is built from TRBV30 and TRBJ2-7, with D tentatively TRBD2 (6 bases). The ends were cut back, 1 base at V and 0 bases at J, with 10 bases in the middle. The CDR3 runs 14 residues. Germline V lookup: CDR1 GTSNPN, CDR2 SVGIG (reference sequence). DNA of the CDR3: TGTGCCTGGAGTGGGGGGGAATCCTCCTACGAGCAGTACTTC. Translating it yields CAWSGGESSYEQYF. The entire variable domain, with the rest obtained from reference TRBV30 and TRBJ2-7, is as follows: SQTIHQWPATLVQPVGSPLSLECTVEGTSNPNLYWYRQAAGRGLQLLFYSVGIGQISSEVPQNLSASRPQDRQFILSSKKLLLSDSGFYLCAWSGGESSYEQYFGPGTRLTVT.